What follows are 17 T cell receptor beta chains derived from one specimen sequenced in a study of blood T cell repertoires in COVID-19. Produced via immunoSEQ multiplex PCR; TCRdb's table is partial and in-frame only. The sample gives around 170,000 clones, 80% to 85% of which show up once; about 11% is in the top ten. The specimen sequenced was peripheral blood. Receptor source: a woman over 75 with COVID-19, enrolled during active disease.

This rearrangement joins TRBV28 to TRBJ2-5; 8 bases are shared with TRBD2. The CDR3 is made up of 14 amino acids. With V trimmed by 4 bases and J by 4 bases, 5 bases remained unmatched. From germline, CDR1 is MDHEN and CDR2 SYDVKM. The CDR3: CASSSLLAGETQYF. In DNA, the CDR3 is TGTGCCAGCAGTTCCCTCCTAGCGGGAGAGACCCAGTACTTC.

The CDR3 region has the DNA TGTGCCAGCTCACCCCTGGAGGGGGAGACCCAGTACTTC. It yields the protein CASSPLEGETQYF. The chain carries TRBV18 and TRBJ2-5, with D possibly being TRBD2 (6 bases). The length of the CDR3 is 13 residues. CDR1 is KGHSH and CDR2 is LQKENI in the germline V gene. V gave up 3 bases and J gave up 5 bases, with 10 bases separating them.

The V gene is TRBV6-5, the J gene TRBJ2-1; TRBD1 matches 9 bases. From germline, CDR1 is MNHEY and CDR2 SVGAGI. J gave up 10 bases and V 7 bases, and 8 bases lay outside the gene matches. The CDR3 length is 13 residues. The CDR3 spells CASNRDRAWEQFF. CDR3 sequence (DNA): TGTGCCAGCAACCGGGACAGGGCATGGGAGCAGTTCTTC.

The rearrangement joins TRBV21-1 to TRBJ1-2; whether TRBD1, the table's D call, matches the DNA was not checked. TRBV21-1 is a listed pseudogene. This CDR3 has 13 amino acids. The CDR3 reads CATRRQGDYGYTF. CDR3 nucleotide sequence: TGTGCCACACGCCGACAGGGAGACTATGGCTACACCTTC.

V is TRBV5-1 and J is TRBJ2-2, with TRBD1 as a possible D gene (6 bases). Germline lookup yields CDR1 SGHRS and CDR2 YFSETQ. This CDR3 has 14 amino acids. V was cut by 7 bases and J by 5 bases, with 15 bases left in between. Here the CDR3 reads CASEPGQTTGELFF. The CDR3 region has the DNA TGCGCCAGCGAACCGGGACAAACTACCGGGGAGCTGTTTTTT.

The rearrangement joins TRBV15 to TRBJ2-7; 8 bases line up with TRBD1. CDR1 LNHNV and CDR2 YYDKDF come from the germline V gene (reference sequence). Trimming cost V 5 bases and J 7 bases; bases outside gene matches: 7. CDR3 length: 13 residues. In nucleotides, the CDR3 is TGTGCCACCAGCCCGGGACAGGCCTTGGAGCAGTACTTC. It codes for CATSPGQALEQYF.

Here the CDR3 reads CASRDAGNAYEQYF. CDR3 DNA: TGTGCCAGCAGGGATGCGGGAAATGCCTACGAGCAGTACTTC. The gene calls are TRBV6-5 and TRBJ2-7; possibly TRBD2 for D (6 bases). V was cut by 6 bases and J by 2 bases, with 14 bases left in between. Per the germline V gene, CDR1 is MNHEY and CDR2 is SVGAGI. The CDR3 has 14 amino acids.

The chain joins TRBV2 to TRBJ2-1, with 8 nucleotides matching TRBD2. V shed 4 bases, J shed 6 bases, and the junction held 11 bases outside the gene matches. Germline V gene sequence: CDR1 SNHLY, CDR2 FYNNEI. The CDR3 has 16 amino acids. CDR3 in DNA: TGTGCCAGCAGTGGACACGGGAGGGCCTTACGCAATGAGCAGTTCTTC. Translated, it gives CASSGHGRALRNEQFF.

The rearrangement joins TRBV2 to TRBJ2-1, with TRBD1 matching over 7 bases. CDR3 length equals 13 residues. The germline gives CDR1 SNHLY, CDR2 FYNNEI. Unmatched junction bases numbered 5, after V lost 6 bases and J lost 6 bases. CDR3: CASRKRTGNEQFF. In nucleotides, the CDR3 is TGTGCCAGCAGAAAGCGGACAGGCAATGAGCAGTTCTTC.

CDR3 in DNA: TGTGCCAGCAGCTTAGTCTTAGCGGGGGAGCAGTACTTC. Its protein product is CASSLVLAGEQYF. J is TRBJ2-7 and V is TRBV11-2, with 8 bases aligning to TRBD2. Germline V gene sequence: CDR1 SGHAT, CDR2 FQNNGV. This CDR3 comprises 13 residues. V trimming: 1 base; J trimming: 7 bases; junction bases outside the gene matches: 3.

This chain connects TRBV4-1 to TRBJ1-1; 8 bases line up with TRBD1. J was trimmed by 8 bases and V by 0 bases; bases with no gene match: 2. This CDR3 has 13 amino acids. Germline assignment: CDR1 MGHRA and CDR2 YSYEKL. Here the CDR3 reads CASSQENRGEAFF. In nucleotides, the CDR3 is TGCGCCAGCAGCCAAGAAAACAGGGGGGAAGCTTTCTTT.

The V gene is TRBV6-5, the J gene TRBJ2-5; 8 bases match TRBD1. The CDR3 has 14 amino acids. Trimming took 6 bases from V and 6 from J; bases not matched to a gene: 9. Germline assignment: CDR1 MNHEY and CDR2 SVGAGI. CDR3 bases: TGTGCCAGCAGCCGGGACAGGACGAGGAAGACCCAGTACTTC. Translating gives CASSRDRTRKTQYF.

The CDR3 DNA reads TGTGCCAGCAGCGACCAGGGGACTAGCGGGAGGGCCCAATATTACAATGAGCAGTTCTTC. Protein sequence: CASSDQGTSGRAQYYNEQFF. The chain carries TRBV9 and TRBJ2-1, with 16 positions matching TRBD2. The V gene end was trimmed by 3 bases and the J gene end by 4 bases; junction bases not matched to a gene: 13. This CDR3 has 20 amino acids. Germline V gene data show CDR1 as SGDLS and CDR2 as YYNGEE.

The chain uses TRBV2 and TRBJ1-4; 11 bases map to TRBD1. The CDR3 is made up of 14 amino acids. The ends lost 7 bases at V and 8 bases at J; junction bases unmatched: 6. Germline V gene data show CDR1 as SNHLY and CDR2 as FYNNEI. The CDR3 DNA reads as TGTGCCAGCACTTGGGGACAGGGGGTCGAAAAACTGTTTTTT. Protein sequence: CASTWGQGVEKLFF.

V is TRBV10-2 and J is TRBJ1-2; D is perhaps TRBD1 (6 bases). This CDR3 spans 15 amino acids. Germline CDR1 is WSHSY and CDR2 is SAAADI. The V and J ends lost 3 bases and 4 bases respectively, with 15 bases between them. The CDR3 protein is CASSEQGWAAYGYTF. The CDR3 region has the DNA TGCGCCAGCAGTGAACAGGGATGGGCCGCCTATGGCTACACCTTC.

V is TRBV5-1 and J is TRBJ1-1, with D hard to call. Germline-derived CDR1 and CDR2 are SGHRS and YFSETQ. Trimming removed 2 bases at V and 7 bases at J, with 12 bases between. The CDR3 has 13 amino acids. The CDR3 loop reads CASSLRVIGEAFF. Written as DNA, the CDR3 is TGCGCCAGCAGCTTACGGGTTATCGGTGAAGCTTTCTTT.

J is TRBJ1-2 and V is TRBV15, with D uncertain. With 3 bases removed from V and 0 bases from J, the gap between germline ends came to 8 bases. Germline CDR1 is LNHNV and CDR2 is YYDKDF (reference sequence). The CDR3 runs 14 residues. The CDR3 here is CATSSFQTNYGYTF. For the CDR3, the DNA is TGTGCCACCAGCAGTTTCCAAACTAACTATGGCTACACCTTC. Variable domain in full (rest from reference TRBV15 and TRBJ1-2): DAMVIQNPRYQVTQFGKPVTLSCSQTLNHNVMYWYQQKSSQAPKLLFHYYDKDFNNEADTPDNFQSRRPNTSFCFLDIRSPGLGDTAMYLCATSSFQTNYGYTFGSGTRLTVV.